One sample yielded the 28 T cell receptor beta chains listed below, sequenced in a study of blood T cells in healthy people across ages. Sample-barcoded 5' priming and a J-beta primer mix drove a second PCR of about 6 to 11 cycles. TCRdb reprocessed the 5' RACE reads via MiXCR and lists one record per CDR3 protein. The repertoire holds over 550,000 distinct CDR3 sequences, 25% to 35% seen once, with 15% to 17% in the top ten. Input material: blood. The receptors were gathered from a woman older than 75 in good health.

This clonotype was counted a few times. A much larger clone lies a single base off, so this may be a read error. This chain uses TRBV28 with TRBJ1-2, with D perhaps matching TRBD1 (6 bases). CDR1 and CDR2 (germline): MDHEN, SYDVKM. The CDR3 consists of 14 residues. CDR3: CAGSLNRDNYGYTF. DNA for the CDR3: TGTGCCGGCAGTTTAAACCGGGACAATTATGGCTACACCTTC.

V gene TRBV12-3 or TRBV12-4 combines with J gene TRBJ1-6; TRBD1 is a possible D gene (6 bases). Trimming cost V 4 bases and J 9 bases, with 16 bases left between them. The CDR3 runs 15 residues. The CDR3 bases are TGTGCCAGCAGTTCCCAGGGGCGGGTGGGTTCACCCCTCCACTTT. It specifies CASSSQGRVGSPLHF.

The chain uses TRBV7-2 and TRBJ1-3, with TRBD1 identical over 7 bases. From germline, CDR1 is SGHTA and CDR2 FQGNSA. CDR3 length: 19 residues. After removal of 4 bases from V and 3 bases from J, the junction contained 18 bases not matched to a gene. Here the CDR3 reads CASSSMATGMGRDGNTIYF. The CDR3 region has the DNA TGTGCCAGCAGCTCGATGGCGACAGGGATGGGCCGGGATGGAAACACCATATATTTT.

This clonotype was detected many times. The chain links TRBV29-1 to TRBJ2-1, with no clear D. Per the germline V gene, CDR1 is SQVTM and CDR2 is ANQGSEA. The length of the CDR3 is 12 residues. V lost 7 bases, J lost 8 bases, and 15 bases lay in between. The CDR3 here is CSAVQVSDEQFF. In nucleotides, the CDR3 is TGCAGCGCGGTGCAGGTGAGCGATGAGCAGTTCTTC.

The chain uses TRBV19 and TRBJ1-5; TRBD1 agrees at 7 bases. This CDR3 contains 17 residues. Looked up from germline, CDR1 is LNHDA and CDR2 is SQIVND (reference sequence). Trimming at V came to 7 bases and at J to 0 bases, leaving 12 bases not matched to a gene. The CDR3 bases are TGTGCCAGTACCCGACAGGGAGCTAGGAGTAGCAATCAGCCCCAGCATTTT. Protein product: CASTRQGARSSNQPQHF.

The chain joins TRBV12-3 or TRBV12-4 to TRBJ2-3, with TRBD2 matching over 13 bases. With V trimmed by 5 bases and J by 1 base, 6 bases remained unmatched. The CDR3 has 17 residues. The CDR3 DNA reads TGTGCCAGCAGTCCGGGAGGACTAGCGGGAGGCACAGATACGCAGTATTTT. This gives the protein CASSPGGLAGGTDTQYF.

This clonotype was seen only a few times. A much larger clone is a single base away; this may be a read error. The chain links TRBV9 to TRBJ2-7; tentatively, D is TRBD1 or TRBD2 (5 bases each). The CDR3 extends over 15 amino acids. CDR1 and CDR2 from the germline V gene are SGDLS and YYNGEE. The DNA for the CDR3 is TGTGCCAGCAGCGTAGGGGCAGGGAGCTCCTGCGAGCAGTACTTC. Amino acid sequence: CASSVGAGSSCEQYF.

Many counts were recorded for this clonotype. The chain recombines TRBV3-1 with TRBJ1-2; tentative D call: TRBD1 (5 bases). Trimming took off 4 bases at V and 2 bases at J, with 14 bases between the two ends. CDR3 length: 15 amino acids. Germline values: CDR1 LGHDT, CDR2 YNNKEL (reference sequence). Here the CDR3 DNA reads TGTGCCAGCAGCCCCTCCCTGCAGGGAAACTATGGCTACACCTTC. It specifies CASSPSLQGNYGYTF. The whole variable domain, filled in from reference TRBV3-1 and TRBJ1-2, reads DTAVSQTPKYLVTQMGNDKSIKCEQNLGHDTMYWYKQDSKKFLKIMFSYNNKELIINETVPNRFSPKSPDKAHLNLHINSLELGDSAVYFCASSPSLQGNYGYTFGSGTRLTVV.

A single count supports this clonotype. This may arise from a read error, as a much more abundant clone is one base away. The J gene is TRBJ2-3, the V gene TRBV6-2 or TRBV6-3; D gene unclear. Germline CDR1 reads MNHEY; CDR2 reads SVGEGT. The CDR3 runs 13 residues. DNA for the CDR3: TGTGCCGGCAGGCACCCGAACGGGGATACGCAGTATTTT. Its protein product is CAGRHPNGDTQYF.

Regarding this clonotype: Just one base apart from a much larger clone, this may be a read error. This chain joins TRBV5-1 and TRBJ2-5; D tentatively reads TRBD1 or TRBD2 (6 bases each). The J call may be incorrect, as the DNA end agrees better with TRBJ2-7. From germline, CDR1 is SGHRS and CDR2 YFSETQ. The CDR3 sequence is 14 residues long. For the CDR3, the DNA is TGCGCCAGCAGCTGGGCCGGGGGCTACCACGAGCAGTACTTC. Translation gives CASSWAGGYHEQYF.

At least ten counts were recorded for this clonotype. CDR3 residues: CASGLTGSYTEAFF. The CDR3 coding sequence is TGTGCCAGCGGGCTAACAGGGTCGTACACTGAAGCTTTCTTT. The rearrangement links TRBV27 to TRBJ1-1; D is possibly TRBD1 (6 bases). Germline V gene lookup returns CDR1 MNHEY and CDR2 SMNVEV (reference sequence). V was shortened by 8 bases and J by 3 bases, with 16 bases between the two germline ends. The CDR3 has 14 amino acids.

There are many counts of this clonotype. J is TRBJ1-6 and V is TRBV5-1, with D tentatively TRBD1 (6 bases). This CDR3 spans 15 amino acids. Germline V lookup: CDR1 SGHRS, CDR2 YFSETQ. V was pared by 0 bases and J by 11 bases, with 15 bases between. CDR3 in amino acids: CASSLAGGVETPLHF. CDR3 nucleotides: TGCGCCAGCAGCTTGGCGGGGGGCGTCGAGACACCCCTCCACTTT.

This chain links TRBV20-1 with TRBJ1-5, with 9 bases aligning to TRBD1. J gave up 9 bases and V 1 base, and 7 bases lay outside the gene matches. CDR1 is DFQATT and CDR2 is SNEGSKA in the germline V gene (reference sequence). This CDR3 is built from 14 residues. CDR3 sequence: CSARVPGQGWPQHF. CDR3 nucleotides: TGCAGTGCTAGAGTTCCGGGACAGGGTTGGCCCCAGCATTTT.

V is TRBV6-2 or TRBV6-3 and J is TRBJ2-2, with a tentative D call TRBD2 (5 bases). The CDR3 has 15 amino acids. CDR1 is MNHEY and CDR2 is SVGEGT in the germline V gene. V lost 7 bases and J lost 0, with 12 bases in between. As DNA, the CDR3 is TGTGCCAGCACCTTCGGAGGAGCGAACACCGGGGAGCTGTTTTTT. Encoded protein: CASTFGGANTGELFF.

This clonotype was observed a handful of times. The CDR3, as DNA: TGTGCCAGCAGTCCTAGAGCCCCGCGCCCTCCTGAAGCTTTCTTT. It codes for CASSPRAPRPPEAFF. The V call is TRBV7-2, the J call TRBJ1-1; D is undetermined. Germline V gene sequence: CDR1 SGHTA, CDR2 FQGNSA. Trimming removed 6 bases at V and 6 bases at J, with 20 bases between. CDR3 length equals 15 residues.

This clonotype came up a few times. V gene TRBV10-3 combines with J gene TRBJ2-6, with 8 nucleotides matching TRBD1. With V trimmed by 8 bases and J by 0 bases, 9 bases remained unmatched. This CDR3 has 17 amino acids. CDR1 is ENHRY and CDR2 is SYGVKD in the germline V gene. As DNA, the CDR3 is TGTGCCATCGGCGTCCGGCAGGGGGCCTCTGGGGCCAACGTCCTGACTTTC. It translates to CAIGVRQGASGANVLTF.

About this clonotype itself: A much larger clone sits a single nucleotide away, making a read error possible. The chain joins TRBV24-1 to TRBJ2-3; 7 bases fit TRBD1. Trimming removed 0 bases from V and 4 bases from J; junction bases left unmatched: 9. This CDR3 has 17 residues. Germline CDR1 reads KGHDR; CDR2 reads SFDVKD. In DNA form, the CDR3 reads TGTGCCACCAGTGATTTGCGGATAGGGGGCTTGGCAGATACGCAGTATTTT. Amino acids: CATSDLRIGGLADTQYF.

Comments on this clonotype: Given a much more abundant clone one base away, this may be a read error. The chain links TRBV7-7 to TRBJ2-7; 10 nucleotides line up with TRBD2. The germline CDR1 and CDR2 sequences are SSHAT and FNYEAQ (reference sequence). This CDR3 has 15 amino acids. CDR3 amino acids: CASSLLTSGVDEQYF. In nucleotides, the CDR3 is TGTGCTAGCAGCTTACTAACTAGCGGGGTAGATGAGCAGTACTTC. The full variable domain, rest sourced from reference TRBV7-7 and TRBJ2-7, is GAGVSQSPRYKVTKRGQDVTLRCDPISSHATLYWYQQALGQGPEFLTYFNYEAQPDKSGLPSDRFSAERPEGSISTLTIQRTEQRDSAMYRCASSLLTSGVDEQYFGPGTRLTVT.

The V and J genes are TRBV5-1 and TRBJ1-1; D may be TRBD1 (5 bases). Trimming shortened V by 0 bases and J by 3 bases, and 12 bases separated the two germline ends. This CDR3 is built from 15 residues. CDR1 SGHRS and CDR2 YFSETQ come from the germline V gene. As DNA, the CDR3 is TGCGCCAGCAGCTTGGGGCCGGGGGGGGACACTGAAGCTTTCTTT. The encoded protein is CASSLGPGGDTEAFF.

At least ten counts were recorded for this clonotype. The V and J genes are TRBV3-1 and TRBJ2-7; 7 nucleotides align to TRBD2. The CDR3 loop spans 14 amino acids. The J segment lost 7 bases and the V segment lost 0 bases, leaving 6 bases of the junction unmatched. Per germline, CDR1 LGHDT and CDR2 YNNKEL (reference sequence). CDR3 loop: CASSQEGRAGEQYF. CDR3 in DNA: TGTGCCAGCAGCCAAGAGGGCAGAGCGGGGGAGCAGTACTTC.

In this sample, this clonotype turned up a few times. The chain joins TRBV30 to TRBJ1-6; possible D gene TRBD1, 6 bases. V shed 3 bases and J shed 10 bases, with 13 bases lying between them. The CDR3 has 13 residues. CDR1 and CDR2 from the germline V gene are GTSNPN and SVGIG (reference sequence). The CDR3 loop is CAWRQGIGSPLHF. The CDR3 nucleotides are TGTGCCTGGAGACAGGGAATTGGGTCACCCCTCCACTTT.

The table lists this clonotype with many counts. This chain connects TRBV3-1 to TRBJ2-5, with 7 bases aligning to TRBD2. J gave up 9 bases and V 3 bases, and 4 bases lay outside the gene matches. The CDR3 covers 12 residues. The V gene's germline CDR1 is LGHDT and CDR2 YNNKEL (reference sequence). In DNA, the CDR3 is TGTGCCAGCAGCCAGTCGGCGGGGGCCCAGTACTTC. The encoded protein is CASSQSAGAQYF.

The table lists this clonotype with many counts. J is TRBJ2-2 and V is TRBV5-1; 8 nucleotides match TRBD1. Germline V gene sequence: CDR1 SGHRS, CDR2 YFSETQ. V was clipped by 2 bases and J by 4 bases; unmatched bases: 4. The CDR3 is 15 amino acids. CDR3 in amino acids: CASSFDRGGTGELFF. CDR3 nucleotide sequence: TGCGCCAGCAGCTTCGACAGGGGTGGCACCGGGGAGCTGTTTTTT.

This clonotype was observed a handful of times. The V and J genes are TRBV30 and TRBJ1-1, with D hard to call. This CDR3 spans 12 amino acids. The germline V gene has CDR1 GTSNPN and CDR2 SVGIG (reference sequence). V was shortened by 2 bases and J by 2 bases, with 6 bases between the two germline ends. This CDR3 reads CAWSNFNTEAFF. CDR3 DNA: TGTGCCTGGAGTAACTTTAACACTGAAGCTTTCTTT.

The table lists this clonotype with many counts. The J gene is TRBJ1-1, the V gene TRBV5-1; a weak D match, TRBD1 (5 bases). The CDR3 loop spans 14 amino acids. V gave up 4 bases and J gave up 4 bases, with 14 bases separating them. Germline V CDR1 and CDR2: SGHRS, YFSETQ. The CDR3: CASSGLMGGTEAFF. The CDR3 nucleotides are TGCGCCAGCAGCGGCCTAATGGGGGGCACTGAAGCTTTCTTT.

A word on this clonotype: Given a much more abundant clone one base away, this may be a read error. The rearrangement joins TRBV9 to TRBJ2-5; D remains unclear. The end of the DNA is better explained by TRBJ2-1, so the J call may be wrong. Germline CDR1 is SGDLS and CDR2 is YYNGEE. The CDR3 is made up of 15 amino acids. The CDR3 spells CASSASDRFSETQFF. The CDR3 DNA reads TGTGCCAGCAGCGCATCAGACCGCTTTTCAGAGACCCAGTTCTTC.

The CDR3 nucleotides read TGTGCCAGCAGCTTAGAGCGGGAGATCAATGAGCAGTTCTTC. Translating gives CASSLEREINEQFF. The rearrangement uses TRBV7-6 and TRBJ2-1, with 8 bases lining up with TRBD2. V gave up 1 base and J gave up 6 bases; unmatched junction bases: 2. The CDR3 is 14 amino acids. In germline, CDR1 is SGHVS, CDR2 FNYEAQ.

CDR3 in amino acids: CASRTRQGEGGYTF. The CDR3 DNA reads TGCGCCAGCAGGACTAGACAGGGGGAAGGTGGCTACACCTTC. The chain has TRBV5-1 and TRBJ1-2, with TRBD1 matching 9 bases. Germline lookup yields CDR1 SGHRS and CDR2 YFSETQ. The CDR3 runs 14 residues. V was clipped by 5 bases and J by 7 bases; unmatched bases: 9.